Each of the 17 T cell receptor beta chains below was sequenced from the same sample in a study of OX40 agonist ivuxolimab in advanced cancers. Sequenced by immunoSEQ multiplex PCR; TCRdb stores in-frame clones only, minus some. The repertoire consists of approximately 69,000 clones, with nearly 90% occurring once and the leading ten covering about 11%. The sample in question was CD4+ or CD8+ T cells sorted from blood, obtained in a trial of the OX40 agonist ivuxolimab. These receptor sequences come from an adult with an advanced solid tumor such as melanoma, head and neck, liver or kidney cancer.

This clone was seen once. The rearrangement links TRBV7-2 to TRBJ2-3; TRBD2 is a possible D gene (5 bases). Germline V lookup: CDR1 SGHTA, CDR2 FQGNSA. Trimming cost V 6 bases and J 6 bases, with 10 bases left between them. The CDR3 sequence is 12 residues long. CDR3 DNA: TGTGCCAGCAGAGAGGGCCCGGATACGCAGTATTTT. Amino acid sequence: CASREGPDTQYF.

The chain is built from TRBV6-5 and TRBJ2-3, with D unresolved. Trimming stripped 8 bases from V and 6 bases from J, with 9 bases between. The length of the CDR3 is 11 residues. Germline V lookup: CDR1 MNHEY, CDR2 SVGAGI. The CDR3 region has the DNA TGTGCCAGCGGGGAACGGGATACGCAGTATTTT. Translating gives CASGERDTQYF.

The V and J genes are TRBV6-1 and TRBJ2-7; no definite D call. CDR1 MNHNS and CDR2 SASEGT come from the germline V gene. CDR3 length equals 13 residues. Trimming took 6 bases from V and 0 from J, leaving 9 bases between them. CDR3 bases: TGTGCCAGCAGGGCACCCAGCTCCTACGAGCAGTACTTC. This gives the protein CASRAPSSYEQYF.

The V and J genes are TRBV6-1 and TRBJ1-5; D is ambiguous. CDR1 MNHNS and CDR2 SASEGT come from the germline V gene. V lost 7 bases to trimming and J lost 0 bases, with 10 bases between them. The CDR3 loop spans 14 amino acids. DNA for the CDR3: TGTGCCAGCACCCCTGGGGTTAGCAATCAGCCCCAGCATTTT. This translates into CASTPGVSNQPQHF.

The chain links TRBV28 to TRBJ2-1; TRBD2 aligns across 9 bases. J was trimmed by 15 bases and V by 3 bases; bases with no gene match: 9. The CDR3 has 13 residues. Germline V lookup: CDR1 MDHEN, CDR2 SYDVKM. DNA of the CDR3: TGTGCCAGCAGTTTGTCCGGCGGGAGGGCTCGGTTCTTC. This codes for CASSLSGGRARFF.

This rearrangement joins TRBV9 to TRBJ1-1; no clear D gene. The ends were cut back, 4 bases at V and 4 bases at J, with 14 bases in the middle. This CDR3 contains 14 residues. Germline CDR1 SGDLS, CDR2 YYNGEE. The chain's CDR3 is CASSPKSHTTEAFF. The CDR3, as DNA: TGTGCCAGCAGCCCAAAATCCCATACCACTGAAGCTTTCTTT. Supplemented by reference TRBV9 and TRBJ1-1, the full variable domain reads DSGVTQTPKHLITATGQRVTLRCSPRSGDLSVYWYQQSLDQGLQFLIQYYNGEERAKGNILERFSAQQFPDLHSELNLSSLELGDSALYFCASSPKSHTTEAFFGQGTRLTVV.

This clone was observed once. The chain links TRBV4-3 to TRBJ2-3; the match to TRBD2 covers 14 bases. V was clipped by 0 bases and J by 4 bases; unmatched bases: 6. The CDR3 contains 18 residues. CDR1 and CDR2 (germline): LGHNA, YSLEER. This CDR3 reads CASSQDTGTSGSADTQYF. CDR3 sequence (DNA): TGCGCCAGCAGCCAAGACACAGGGACTAGCGGGAGTGCAGATACGCAGTATTTT.

The rearrangement uses TRBV7-9 and TRBJ2-1; 8 bases match TRBD2. This CDR3 is built from 15 residues. V was pared by 3 bases and J by 3 bases, with 4 bases of the junction left unmatched. Germline V gives CDR1 SEHNR, CDR2 FQNEAQ (reference sequence). CDR3 sequence: CASSFGGLVYNEQFF. As DNA, the CDR3 is TGTGCCAGCAGCTTTGGGGGACTAGTCTACAATGAGCAGTTCTTC.

This chain connects TRBV11-1 to TRBJ2-2; 10 nucleotides agree with TRBD1. The CDR3 extends over 15 amino acids. Germline CDR1 is SGHAT and CDR2 is FQDESV (reference sequence). Germline trimming cut 5 bases from V and 4 bases from J; bases unmatched to any gene: 4. The CDR3 bases are TGTGCCAGCAGCCTAAGACAGGGGGCCACCGGGGAGCTGTTTTTT. This sequence encodes CASSLRQGATGELFF.

The chain is built from TRBV6-1 and TRBJ2-7; TRBD2 might be the D (6 bases). Looked up from germline, CDR1 is MNHNS and CDR2 is SASEGT. Trimming pared 3 bases from V and 3 bases from J, leaving 9 bases between. The CDR3 consists of 13 residues. CDR3 sequence reads: CASSDRDFYEQYF. DNA of the CDR3: TGTGCCAGCAGTGACAGGGACTTCTACGAGCAGTACTTC.

V gene TRBV19 combines with J gene TRBJ2-7; D may be TRBD2 (6 bases). The CDR3 length is 15 residues. Germline-derived CDR1 and CDR2 are LNHDA and SQIVND (reference sequence). V lost 0 bases and J 2 bases, leaving 11 bases between the germline ends. CDR3 coding DNA: TGTGCCAGTAGTATAGAGGCTAGCGCGACCTACGAGCAGTACTTC. It specifies CASSIEASATYEQYF.

This chain connects TRBV5-1 to TRBJ2-5; D perhaps matches TRBD2 (6 bases). The V gene's germline CDR1 is SGHRS and CDR2 YFSETQ. This CDR3 comprises 15 residues. Between the trimmed V and J ends, which lost 3 bases and 5 bases, there was a span of 17 bases. The CDR3 is CASSSSGTDRETQYF. The CDR3 region has the DNA TGCGCCAGCAGCTCCAGTGGGACTGACCGTGAGACCCAGTACTTC.

The chain uses TRBV7-2 and TRBJ2-4; tentatively, D is TRBD1 or TRBD2 (5 bases each). The germline V gene encodes CDR1 SGHTA and CDR2 FQGNSA. The CDR3 runs to 14 residues. V lost 6 bases, J lost 10 bases, and 19 bases lay in between. The CDR3 DNA is TGTGCCAGCAGTACGGGACGTTCACCGGGGATTCAGTACTTC. Its protein product is CASSTGRSPGIQYF.

This chain links TRBV30 with TRBJ2-3; possible D gene TRBD1, 5 bases. This CDR3 has 15 residues. In germline, CDR1 is GTSNPN, CDR2 SVGIG (reference sequence). The ends were cut back, 2 bases at V and 2 bases at J, with 14 bases in the middle. For the CDR3, the DNA is TGTGCCTGGAGTTTGGGGCGTCCGTCCACAGATACGCAGTATTTT. Encoded protein: CAWSLGRPSTDTQYF.

The chain joins TRBV11-2 to TRBJ2-1; D is uncertain. Germline V gives CDR1 SGHAT, CDR2 FQNNGV. CDR3 size: 13 residues. The V end was cut by 1 base, the J end by 6 bases, with 7 bases between. CDR3 protein: CASSLGSTNEQFF. The CDR3, as DNA: TGTGCCAGCAGCTTAGGTTCTACCAATGAGCAGTTCTTC.

The V gene is TRBV2, the J gene TRBJ2-3; 9 positions match TRBD2. V was pared by 3 bases and J by 2 bases, with 6 bases of the junction left unmatched. The CDR3 totals 16 residues. The germline V gene encodes CDR1 SNHLY and CDR2 FYNNEI. The CDR3 sequence: CASSEREGRDTDTQYF. DNA of the CDR3: TGTGCCAGCAGTGAGCGGGAGGGCCGGGACACAGATACGCAGTATTTT. The variable domain in full, completed from reference TRBV2 and TRBJ2-3, reads EPEVTQTPSHQVTQMGQEVILRCVPISNHLYFYWYRQILGQKVEFLVSFYNNEISEKSEIFDDQFSVERPDGSNFTLKIRSTKLEDSAMYFCASSEREGRDTDTQYFGPGTRLTVL.

J is TRBJ1-5 and V is TRBV2, with D hard to call. The CDR3 has 14 amino acids. CDR1 is SNHLY and CDR2 is FYNNEI in the germline V gene. V was shortened by 3 bases and J by 11 bases, with 17 bases between the two germline ends. CDR3 in amino acids: CASSEGGPLLSQHF. As DNA, the CDR3 is TGTGCCAGCAGTGAGGGAGGGCCCCTGTTGTCCCAGCATTTT.